The clone carrying this T cell receptor beta chain showed up just a few times. Study processing details: Estimation of nucleated cell counts relied on the amplification of reference gene primers. Produced via immunoSEQ multiplex PCR; TCRdb's table is partial and in-frame only. Clone size and the V and J calls come from that table; the DNA yielded D and trimming. The sample has around 270,000 clones, roughly 84% seen once; the top ten hold 15% to 19%. V lost 3 bases and J 0 bases, leaving 15 bases between the germline ends. Germline-derived CDR1 and CDR2 are LNHDA and SQIVND (reference sequence). The CDR3 has 17 amino acids. This sample was included in a study of blood T cell repertoires in COVID-19. Patients in Seattle were enrolled during active infection, then followed longitudinally.

The chain couples TRBV19 to TRBJ1-5; possibly TRBD1 for D (6 bases). The sample taken for sequencing was peripheral blood. This TCR derives from a person aged 70 to 85 with COVID-19, enrolled during active disease. CDR3 residues: CASSIRKRGYSNQPQHF. The CDR3 bases are TGTGCCAGTAGTATTCGGAAAAGGGGGTATAGCAATCAGCCCCAGCATTTT.